This entry lists 7 T cell receptor beta chains sequenced from one sample in a study of blood T cells in healthy people across ages. A second about 7 to 12 cycle PCR used barcoded and J-beta primers. Each CDR3 protein gets one entry after TCRdb re-called the 5' RACE reads with MiXCR. Altogether approximately 700,000 distinct CDR3 sequences are present, approximately 31% being singletons, with the ten largest covering approximately 15%. The sequenced material came from blood. The receptors originated from a woman older than 75 in good health.

This clonotype was seen only a few times. With a much larger clone just one base away, this may be a read error. The rearrangement links TRBV20-1 to TRBJ2-5; 8 bases agree with TRBD2. Germline trimming cut 3 bases from V and 11 bases from J; bases unmatched to any gene: 11. The CDR3 consists of 13 residues. Germline V CDR1 and CDR2: DFQATT, SNEGSKA (reference sequence). The CDR3 is CSASGGAGNEQYF. CDR3 bases: TGCAGTGCTAGCGGGGGGGCGGGTAATGAGCAGTACTTC.

The rearrangement joins TRBV5-6 to TRBJ1-2; TRBD1 matches 12 bases. The CDR3 is made up of 15 amino acids. CDR1 and CDR2 from the germline V gene are SGHDT and YYEEEE. The trim removed 2 bases at V and 6 bases at J, leaving 5 bases unmatched. As DNA, the CDR3 is TGTGCCAGCAGCTTCGGGACAGGGGGCGCGAATGGCTACACCTTC. This gives the protein CASSFGTGGANGYTF. The full variable domain, completed using reference TRBV5-6 and TRBJ1-2, is DAGVTQSPTHLIKTRGQQVTLRCSPKSGHDTVSWYQQALGQGPQFIFQYYEEEERQRGNFPDRFSGHQFPNYSSELNVNALLLGDSALYLCASSFGTGGANGYTFGSGTRLTVV.

In the case of this clonotype: One junction end disagrees with the germline gene, perhaps due to a read error. The chain has TRBV6-5 and TRBJ1-1, with 7 bases identical to TRBD1. The CDR3 runs 15 residues. Germline V gene sequence: CDR1 MNHEY, CDR2 SVGAGI. This CDR3 is CASSSSGTANTEALF. DNA for the CDR3: TGTGCCAGCAGTTCGAGCGGGACAGCCAACACTGAAGCTTTATTT.

V and J are TRBV20-1 and TRBJ2-1; 9 bases align to TRBD2. The germline V gene encodes CDR1 DFQATT and CDR2 SNEGSKA (reference sequence). Unmatched junction bases numbered 16, after V lost 6 bases and J lost 4 bases. The CDR3 runs to 17 residues. The CDR3 reads CSAPFLPSGAGYNEQFF. CDR3 bases: TGCAGTGCCCCCTTTCTACCTAGCGGGGCTGGTTACAATGAGCAGTTCTTC.

This clonotype was observed at least ten times. A read error may produce the germline difference seen at one junction end. This chain links TRBV27 with TRBJ2-7; 11 bases are a match to TRBD1. In germline, CDR1 is MNHEY, CDR2 SMNVEV (reference sequence). This CDR3 has 13 residues. This chain's CDR3 is CASKRTGGDEQYF. DNA of the CDR3: TGTGCAAGCAAGCGGACAGGGGGCGACGAGCAGTACTTC.

In regard to this clonotype: A single base separates this from a much larger clone, so it may be a read error. This chain connects TRBV11-2 to TRBJ2-7; the match to TRBD2 covers 12 bases. Germline-derived CDR1 and CDR2 are SGHAT and FQNNGV. The CDR3 has 16 amino acids. Written as DNA, the CDR3 is TGTGCCGGCAGCTTAGCCGGGACTAGCGGGTTCTACGAGCAGTACTTC. Amino acid sequence: CAGSLAGTSGFYEQYF.

The chain recombines TRBV29-1 with TRBJ2-1; 8 bases are a match to TRBD2. CDR1 SQVTM and CDR2 ANQGSEA come from the germline V gene. V dropped 6 bases and J dropped 3; count of bases not matched to a gene: 7. The CDR3 sequence is 14 residues long. DNA for the CDR3: TGCAGCGTCTACGGCGCGGGGGGCTACAATGAGCAGTTCTTC. Translating it yields CSVYGAGGYNEQFF.